This T cell receptor beta chain is drawn from a study of T cell changes during pregnancy in multiple sclerosis. Only in-frame clones appear in the TCRdb table, and some are missing; sequencing was by immunoSEQ multiplex PCR. The sample records approximately 54,000 clones, more than 85% being singletons. The CDR3 contains 14 residues. Trimming took 6 bases from V and 0 from J, leaving 8 bases between them. Germline CDR1 and CDR2: SNHLY and FYNNEI. This specimen consisted of peripheral blood, obtained after pregnancy. This chain connects TRBV2 to TRBJ1-4, with D maybe TRBD1 (6 bases). The TCR sequence derives from a female donor in good health, enrolled as a control in a pregnancy study. CDR3 sequence: CASRTGATNEKLFF. The CDR3 region has the DNA TGTGCCAGCAGGACAGGTGCAACTAATGAAAAACTGTTTTTT.